These T cell receptor beta chains were read from a single sample in a study of OX40 agonist ivuxolimab in advanced cancers. Some clones are missing from TCRdb's copy, which holds only in-frame ones; the method was immunoSEQ multiplex PCR. The repertoire holds more than 80,000 clones, with around nine tenths as singletons. The source was CD4+ or CD8+ T cells sorted from blood, collected in a trial of the OX40 agonist ivuxolimab. All receptors derive from an adult with an advanced solid tumor such as melanoma, head and neck, liver or kidney cancer. CDR3s include the opening cysteine and the closing phenylalanine or tryptophan. The order of the fields is D gene, V gene, J gene, clone size, CDR3 DNA, CDR3 protein. D genes are given only for firm matches. Size values are once, few and many counts, or a class for expanded clones, and some rows have none.

>TRBD1|TRBV7-3|TRBJ2-3|NA
TGTGCCAGCAGCTATCGACAGGGTTTGGAAGATACGCAGTATTTT
CASSYRQGLEDTQYF
>NA|TRBV7-9|TRBJ1-1|few
TGTGCCAGCAGCTTAGTACTCCAGGGGAACACTGAAGCTTTCTTT
CASSLVLQGNTEAFF
>TRBD1|TRBV27|TRBJ1-2|NA
TGTGCCAGCAGTCTGACAGGGGGCTGGGACTATGGCTACACCTTC
CASSLTGGWDYGYTF
>NA|TRBV6-1|TRBJ2-1|NA
TGTGCCAGCAGTGCACTAGGGAGAGGGGATCTCAGCAATGAGCAGTTCTTC
CASSALGRGDLSNEQFF
>TRBD1|TRBV7-9|TRBJ2-7|NA
TGTGCCAGCAGCTCCTCAAGGGGGACAGGGGACTACGAGCAGTACTTC
CASSSSRGTGDYEQYF
>NA|TRBV15|TRBJ1-4|NA
TGTGCCACCAGTTTGGGGCCTAATGAAAAACTGTTTTTT
CATSLGPNEKLFF
>NA|TRBV6-1|TRBJ2-3|NA
TGTGCCAGCAGTGAGAACTTGGATACGCAGTATTTT
CASSENLDTQYF
>NA|TRBV7-2|TRBJ2-7|NA
TGTGCCAGCAGCTTAATGACCCCGTCCTACGGGCAGTACTTC
CASSLMTPSYGQYF
>TRBD1|TRBV2|TRBJ2-3|NA
TGTGCCAGCAGTAGACAGGGGAAGGTTGCAGATACGCAGTATTTT
CASSRQGKVADTQYF
>NA|TRBV5-1|TRBJ2-6|NA
TGCGCCAGCAGCTTGGCCCGACAGCGCTCTGGGGCCAACGTCCTGACTTTC
CASSLARQRSGANVLTF
>NA|TRBV5-4|TRBJ1-1|NA
TGTGCCAGCAGAAGCAACACTGAAGCTTTCTTT
CASRSNTEAFF
>NA|TRBV6-5|TRBJ2-1|NA
TGTGCCAGCAGTTACCCCCCGGGCCCCCAGGAGCAGTTCTTC
CASSYPPGPQEQFF
>NA|TRBV6-5|TRBJ2-1|NA
TGTGCCAGCAGTCTTCAGGGATTTTTTGACAATGAGCAGTTCTTC
CASSLQGFFDNEQFF
>NA|TRBV5-1|TRBJ2-1|NA
TGCGCCAGCATCCCTAACGCGGGTTCCAATGAGCAGTTCTTC
CASIPNAGSNEQFF
>NA|TRBV6-5|TRBJ1-2|NA
TGTGCCAGCAGACTACAGGCCCACTATGGCTACACCTTC
CASRLQAHYGYTF
>NA|TRBV2|TRBJ2-3|NA
TGTGCCAGCAGGGTCGGGTCCCCAACTAGCACAGATACGCAGTATTTT
CASRVGSPTSTDTQYF
>TRBD1|TRBV19|TRBJ2-7|NA
TGTGCCAGTAGTACGCGGCGACAGGGAACCTACGAGCAGTACTTC
CASSTRRQGTYEQYF
>NA|TRBV13|TRBJ2-5|NA
TGTGCCAGCAGCTTCTCCAGCCAAGAGACCCAGTACTTC
CASSFSSQETQYF
>TRBD1|TRBV4-2|TRBJ2-7|NA
TGTGCCAGCAGCCAAGTCGCAGGGGGATACGAGCAGTACTTC
CASSQVAGGYEQYF
>NA|TRBV20-1|TRBJ1-1|NA
TGCAGTGCCAGGGTGAGGACTGAAGCTTTCTTT
CSARVRTEAFF
>NA|TRBV9|TRBJ2-2|once
TGTGCCAGCAGCCCCGAGGGGGGGTTTAACACCGGGGAGCTGTTTTTT
CASSPEGGFNTGELFF
>TRBD2|TRBV11-3|TRBJ2-7|NA
TGTGCCAGCAGCGGGACTAGCGGGGGGTCCTACGAGCAGTACTTC
CASSGTSGGSYEQYF
>NA|TRBV29-1|TRBJ1-3|NA
TGCAGCGTTGCACGTTCCGGGGGATTTTTCGGAAACACCATATATTTT
CSVARSGGFFGNTIYF
>TRBD1|TRBV5-1|TRBJ2-3|NA
TGCGCCAGCAGCACCCAGGGGGTAGCAAGCACAGATACGCAGTATTTT
CASSTQGVASTDTQYF
>NA|TRBV6-5|TRBJ2-2|few
TGTGCCAGCAGCCTAGCCACCGGGGAGCTGTTTTTT
CASSLATGELFF
>TRBD1|TRBV5-5|TRBJ2-5|few
TGTGCCAGCAGCCAGGGGGCGCAGGGGCCTCAAGAGACCCAGTACTTC
CASSQGAQGPQETQYF
>NA|TRBV30|TRBJ2-1|NA
TGTGCCTGGAGTGTCCCACGTACAGGGAGGAGGTACAATGAGCAGTTCTTC
CAWSVPRTGRRYNEQFF
>NA|TRBV28|TRBJ1-2|NA
TGTGCCAGCAGTGACACAGGGTTCTATGGCTACACCTTC
CASSDTGFYGYTF
>NA|TRBV28|TRBJ2-3|NA
TGTGCCAGCAGTTCCCCGGCAGATACGCAGTATTTT
CASSSPADTQYF
>TRBD1|TRBV4-1|TRBJ1-2|NA
TGCGCCAGCAGCCGATTAGGGGGGACAGGGGGCCTGGACTATGGCTACACCTTC
CASSRLGGTGGLDYGYTF
>NA|TRBV10-3|TRBJ2-7|NA
TGTGCCATCAGGGAGTCTTACGAGCAGTACTTC
CAIRESYEQYF
>NA|TRBV7-8|TRBJ1-1|NA
TGTGCCAGCAGCTTCTACACTGAAGCTTTCTTT
CASSFYTEAFF
>NA|TRBV7-3|TRBJ1-6|few
TGTGCCAGCAGCTTAAACCCCGCACGTAATTCACCCCTCCACTTT
CASSLNPARNSPLHF
>TRBD1|TRBV6-1|TRBJ1-2|few
TGTGCCAGCAGTGACCAGGACAGGGGAAAAGGGTATGGCTACACCTTC
CASSDQDRGKGYGYTF
>NA|TRBV21-1|TRBJ2-5|NA
TGTGCCAGCAGCAAAGAGGTCCCTAGCGGCGGGCTGAGGACCCAGTACTTC
CASSKEVPSGGLRTQYF
>NA|TRBV10-3|TRBJ1-5|NA
TGTGCCATCAGTGAGTCGAGGGACGATCAGCCCCAGCATTTT
CAISESRDDQPQHF
>NA|TRBV10-3|TRBJ2-1|NA
TGTGCCATCGACAGTGGATTCTCCTACAATGAGCAGTTCTTC
CAIDSGFSYNEQFF
>NA|TRBV6-6|TRBJ2-7|NA
TGTGCCAGCAGTTACTCGACGTTGGACCCGGAGCAGTACTTC
CASSYSTLDPEQYF
>TRBD1|TRBV5-4|TRBJ1-2|NA
TGTGCCAGCAGCGTCTCCGGGACAGGGGGCAACCCGATCTATGGCTACACCTTC
CASSVSGTGGNPIYGYTF
>TRBD2|TRBV7-2|TRBJ2-3|NA
TGTGCCAGCAGCCTGACTAGCGGGGATACAGATACGCAGTATTTT
CASSLTSGDTDTQYF
>TRBD1|TRBV15|TRBJ2-4|NA
TGTGCCACCATGAGGACAGGCTCTTATGGCATTCAGTACTTC
CATMRTGSYGIQYF
>NA|TRBV7-2|TRBJ2-3|NA
TGTGCCAGCAGCTTATCCCGGGGAACAGATACGCAGTATTTT
CASSLSRGTDTQYF
>NA|TRBV4-1|TRBJ1-1|NA
TGCGCCAGCAGCCTCCGATCGGGGGTGACTGAAGCTTTCTTT
CASSLRSGVTEAFF
>NA|TRBV7-9|TRBJ1-4|NA
TGTGCCAGCAGCGACCCTTACAGGGATGAAAAACTGTTTTTT
CASSDPYRDEKLFF
>NA|TRBV18|TRBJ1-2|NA
TGTGCCAGCTCACCAGGACAGTCCTATGGCTACACCTTC
CASSPGQSYGYTF
>NA|TRBV28|TRBJ1-5|NA
TGTGCCAGCAGTCTGGGGGTGAGATACAATCAGCCCCAGCATTTT
CASSLGVRYNQPQHF
>NA|TRBV7-9|TRBJ1-3|NA
TGTGCCAGCAGCCCCCTCAACTCTGGAAACACCATATATTTT
CASSPLNSGNTIYF
>NA|TRBV6-6|TRBJ2-6|NA
TGTGCCAGCTCCGAACGTAGCTCTGGGGCCAACGTCCTGACTTTC
CASSERSSGANVLTF